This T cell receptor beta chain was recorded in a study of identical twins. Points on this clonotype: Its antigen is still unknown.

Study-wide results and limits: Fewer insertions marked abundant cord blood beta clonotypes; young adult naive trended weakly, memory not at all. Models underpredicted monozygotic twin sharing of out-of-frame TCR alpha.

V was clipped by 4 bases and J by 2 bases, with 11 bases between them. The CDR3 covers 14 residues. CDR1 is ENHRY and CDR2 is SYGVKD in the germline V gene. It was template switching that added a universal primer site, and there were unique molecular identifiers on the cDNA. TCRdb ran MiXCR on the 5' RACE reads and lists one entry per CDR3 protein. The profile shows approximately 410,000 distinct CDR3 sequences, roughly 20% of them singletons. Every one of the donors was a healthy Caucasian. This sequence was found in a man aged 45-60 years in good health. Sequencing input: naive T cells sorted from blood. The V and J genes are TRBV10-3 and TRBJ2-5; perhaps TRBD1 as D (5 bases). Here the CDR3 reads CAISAGTGQETQYF. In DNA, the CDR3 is TGTGCCATCAGTGCCGGAACAGGTCAAGAGACCCAGTACTTC.